Listed below are T cell receptor beta chains from one sample, sequenced in a study of metastatic and nonmetastatic thyroid tumors. TCRdb called clones again from the PCR reads with MiXCR. Altogether 20,000 to 25,000 clones are present, approximately 31% being singletons, with the ten largest covering around 14%. What was sequenced was blood. These TCRs come from a female donor with papillary thyroid cancer or a benign thyroid nodule (not recorded which). Some clones in this sample may be carry-over from other donors' samples. CDR3s include the opening cysteine and the closing phenylalanine or tryptophan. Each record gives: CDR3 protein, CDR3 DNA, V gene, D gene, clone size, J gene. A D gene is named only where the DNA matches it firmly. Rows may omit the clone size; those that give it use once, few, many or a size class.

CASSPLPQLSNQPQHF | TGTGCCAGTAGTCCCCTGCCCCAGCTCAGCAATCAGCCCCAGCATTTT | TRBV19 | - | - | TRBJ1-5
CSAGDKRSSYEQYF | TGCAGTGCGGGAGACAAAAGGAGCTCCTACGAGCAGTACTTC | TRBV20-1 | - | once | TRBJ2-7
CASHTGTGVKGYTF | TGCGCCAGCCATACCGGGACAGGGGTGAAGGGCTACACCTTC | TRBV5-1 | TRBD1 | - | TRBJ1-2
CASSPGQGEAFF | TGTGCCAGCTCACCAGGACAGGGTGAAGCTTTCTTT | TRBV18 | TRBD1 | many | TRBJ1-1
CASSLSGQGNQPQHF | TGTGCCAGCAGCTTATCGGGACAGGGTAATCAGCCCCAGCATTTT | TRBV7-8 | TRBD1 | - | TRBJ1-5
CASSSDGGHGYTF | TGTGCCAGCAGTTCCGACGGGGGTCATGGCTACACCTTC | TRBV12-3/TRBV12-4 | - | few | TRBJ1-2
CASSTDREWEQYF | TGTGCCAGCAGCACCGACAGGGAGTGGGAGCAGTACTTC | TRBV28 | TRBD1 | - | TRBJ2-7
CSADTGEGLEAQYF | TGCAGTGCTGATACAGGGGAAGGGTTGGAGGCCCAGTACTTC | TRBV20-1 | TRBD1 | few | TRBJ2-5
CASSQDQGLQYF | TGTGCCAGCAGCCAAGATCAAGGCTTGCAGTATTTT | TRBV4-2 | - | - | TRBJ2-3
CSARDGNTEAFF | TGCAGTGCTAGAGATGGGAACACTGAAGCTTTCTTT | TRBV20-1 | - | many | TRBJ1-1
CASSDELTANSPLHF | TGTGCCAGCAGTGACGAGTTAACAGCGAATTCACCCCTCCACTTT | TRBV6-1 | - | - | TRBJ1-6
CASSLPGQGRQPQHF | TGCGCCAGCAGCCTACCGGGACAGGGCCGGCAGCCCCAGCATTTT | TRBV4-1 | TRBD1 | medium-sized | TRBJ1-5
CASSYPRIGGLTYEQYF | TGTGCCAGCAGTTACCCGCGGATCGGGGGGTTAACCTACGAGCAGTACTTC | TRBV2 | TRBD2 | - | TRBJ2-7
CASSPVVEAFF | TGTGCCAGCAGCCCGGTGGTTGAAGCTTTCTTT | TRBV7-9 | - | many | TRBJ1-1
CASSGRGSGAYTQYF | TGTGCCAGCAGTGGGAGGGGTAGCGGGGCTTATACGCAGTATTTT | TRBV6-1 | TRBD2 | many | TRBJ2-3
CASSYQRRQETQYF | TGTGCCAGCAGTTACCAGAGGCGGCAAGAGACCCAGTACTTC | TRBV6-4 | - | - | TRBJ2-5
CASSASESPDEQFF | TGTGCCAGCAGTGCTAGCGAAAGCCCCGATGAGCAGTTCTTC | TRBV12-3/TRBV12-4 | - | few | TRBJ2-1
CSETEGTEAFF | TGCAGTGAAACGGAGGGGACTGAAGCTTTCTTT | TRBV20-1 | - | many | TRBJ1-1
CATSSRRGSYEQYF | TGTGCCACCAGCAGTCGAAGGGGCTCCTACGAGCAGTACTTC | TRBV15 | - | few | TRBJ2-7
CSARTTETGGSHYEQYF | TGCAGTGCTAGAACAACCGAAACAGGGGGTTCCCACTACGAGCAGTACTTC | TRBV20-1 | TRBD1 | - | TRBJ2-7
CASSPRQGSNEQFF | TGTGCCAGCTCACCTCGGCAGGGCTCGAATGAGCAGTTCTTC | TRBV18 | - | many | TRBJ2-1
CASSSGLGRTEAFF | TGTGCCAGCAGCTCGGGACTGGGGAGGACTGAAGCTTTCTTT | TRBV5-5 | - | - | TRBJ1-1
CASRRSGGRDTQYF | TGTGCCAGCAGGCGTAGCGGGGGGAGGGATACGCAGTATTTT | TRBV6-1 | TRBD2 | many | TRBJ2-3
CASSPRRVAGYNEQFF | TGTGCCAGCAGCCCACGCAGGGTGGCAGGCTACAATGAGCAGTTCTTC | TRBV11-2 | - | medium-sized | TRBJ2-1
CASSQQGEDTQYF | TGTGCCAGCAGCCAACAGGGAGAGGATACGCAGTATTTT | TRBV3-1 | - | many | TRBJ2-3
CASSVAPGQYNEQFF | TGTGCCAGTAGTGTCGCTCCGGGACAATACAATGAGCAGTTCTTC | TRBV19 | - | medium-sized | TRBJ2-1
CASSSPRGVDTGELFF | TGTGCCAGCAGCTCTCCTAGAGGGGTCGACACCGGGGAGCTGTTTTTT | TRBV11-1 | - | - | TRBJ2-2
CAWSVRTGSGNQPQHF | TGTGCCTGGAGTGTAAGGACAGGTTCGGGTAATCAGCCCCAGCATTTT | TRBV30 | TRBD1 | - | TRBJ1-5
CASSDTGTSGIEQYF | TGTGCCAGCAGTGATACCGGGACTAGCGGGATCGAGCAGTACTTC | TRBV27 | TRBD2 | - | TRBJ2-7
CSAPHAGQGTSEQYF | TGCAGTGCTCCTCATGCGGGACAGGGGACATCCGAGCAGTACTTC | TRBV20-1 | TRBD1 | medium-sized | TRBJ2-7
CASRPLAGNTKAFF | TGCGCCAGCAGGCCGCTGGCAGGGAACACTAAAGCTTTCTTT | TRBV12-3/TRBV12-4 | - | few | TRBJ1-1
CASSPGMGAGGYDEQLF | TGTGCCAGCAGCCCCGGGATGGGAGCGGGGGGGTACGATGAGCAGCTCTTC | TRBV14 | TRBD2 | - | TRBJ2-1
CSADRRGRASEQYF | TGCAGTGCTGATCGACGCGGGAGGGCCAGCGAGCAGTACTTC | TRBV20-1 | TRBD2 | - | TRBJ2-7
CASVAGGSDEQYF | TGTGCCAGTGTAGCGGGAGGATCGGACGAGCAGTACTTC | TRBV30 | TRBD2 | once | TRBJ2-7
CASSVVGSVANVLTF | TGTGCCAGCAGCGTAGTTGGGTCCGTGGCCAACGTACTGACTTTC | TRBV9 | - | - | TRBJ2-6
CASSTNRGHGYTF | TGTGCCAGCAGTACCAACAGGGGGCATGGCTACACCTTC | TRBV28 | TRBD1 | - | TRBJ1-2
CAWGATFGEQFF | TGTGCCTGGGGGGCTACTTTTGGTGAGCAGTTCTTC | TRBV30 | - | medium-sized | TRBJ2-1
CASSLGRTWSNQPQHF | TGTGCCAGCAGCTTGGGGCGAACTTGGAGCAATCAGCCCCAGCATTTT | TRBV5-8 | - | once | TRBJ1-5
CASSWDRGGYGYTF | TGTGCCAGCAGCTGGGACAGGGGGGGTTATGGCTACACCTTC | TRBV5-4 | TRBD1 | many | TRBJ1-2
CASSRTGDINQPQHF | TGTGCCAGCAGCCGGACAGGTGATATCAATCAGCCCCAGCATTTT | TRBV11-2 | TRBD1 | - | TRBJ1-5
CAWSVRTSGTNEQYF | TGTGCCTGGAGTGTGAGGACTAGCGGGACTAACGAGCAGTACTTC | TRBV30 | TRBD2 | - | TRBJ2-7
CASSQESVRLGDGYTF | TGTGCCAGCAGCCAAGAATCAGTCCGACTCGGGGATGGCTACACCTTC | TRBV4-2 | - | many | TRBJ1-2
CASSFGLVSDTQYF | TGTGCCAGCAGCTTTGGACTAGTTTCAGATACGCAGTATTTT | TRBV7-2 | TRBD2 | many | TRBJ2-3
CASSLAGSGSYEQYF | TGTGCCAGCAGTTTAGCTGGGTCAGGCTCCTACGAGCAGTACTTC | TRBV27 | - | - | TRBJ2-7
CASSSSQGIDEQYF | TGTGCCAGCAGCTCGTCCCAGGGGATCGACGAGCAGTACTTC | TRBV7-2 | - | once | TRBJ2-7
CSARDMALEVKEQYF | TGCAGTGCTAGAGATATGGCCCTAGAAGTTAAAGAGCAGTACTTC | TRBV20-1 | - | - | TRBJ2-7
CSVGGTGGFTHHEQFF | TGCAGCGTTGGTGGGACAGGGGGCTTCACTCACCATGAGCAGTTCTTC | TRBV29-1 | TRBD1 | many | TRBJ2-1
CASSEFEQGNDYGYTF | TGTGCCAGCAGTGAATTTGAACAGGGGAATGATTATGGCTACACCTTC | TRBV6-1 | TRBD1 | medium-sized | TRBJ1-2
CASSYSTRPGELFF | TGTGCCAGCAGTTACTCCACTAGGCCCGGGGAGCTGTTTTTT | TRBV6-5 | - | - | TRBJ2-2
CAWSVGDTYNSPLHF | TGTGCCTGGAGTGTAGGGGACACTTATAATTCACCCCTCCACTTT | TRBV30 | - | - | TRBJ1-6
CACSLSPGNGYTF | TGTGCCTGCAGCTTATCACCGGGGAATGGCTACACCTTC | TRBV7-3 | - | - | TRBJ1-2
CASSAGGAAYNEQFF | TGTGCCAGCAGTGCGGGCGGGGCTGCCTACAATGAGCAGTTCTTC | TRBV6-1 | - | few | TRBJ2-1
CAWTSTDTQYF | TGTGCCTGGACTAGCACAGATACGCAGTATTTT | TRBV30 | - | many | TRBJ2-3
CASSIRLASAYNEQFF | TGTGCCAGCAGCATCCGTCTAGCGTCAGCCTACAATGAGCAGTTCTTC | TRBV6-1 | - | - | TRBJ2-1
CASSDRCRSRNYGYTF | TGTGCCAGCAGTGACCGGTGTCGCTCCCGTAACTATGGCTACACCTTC | TRBV28 | - | few | TRBJ1-2
CASSVGAGNTEAFF | TGTGCCAGCAGCGTAGGGGCAGGGAACACTGAAGCTTTCTTT | TRBV9 | - | many | TRBJ1-1
CAISDGHEGSPLHF | TGTGCCATCAGTGACGGACACGAAGGTTCACCCCTCCACTTT | TRBV10-3 | - | many | TRBJ1-6
CASSLGQSNTEAFF | TGTGCCAGCAGTTTGGGACAGTCGAACACTGAAGCTTTCTTT | TRBV27 | TRBD1 | - | TRBJ1-1
CATSGGRSPTGDLFF | TGTGCCACCAGCGGTGGGCGGAGTCCCACCGGGGATCTGTTTTTT | TRBV24-1 | - | - | TRBJ2-2